This T cell receptor (beta chain) stems from a study of T cells in Graves' hyperthyroidism and ophthalmopathy. This clonotype has just a few counts. Its antigen remains unidentified. CDR1 and CDR2 (germline): SGHTS, YDEGEE. This CDR3 contains 16 residues. Trimming removed 3 bases at V and 7 bases at J, with 20 bases between. Amplification of TCR beta CDR3 regions was performed using RNA transcripts as template. In the first-round RT-PCR of the TCR CDR3, the HTBI primer set was used. TCRdb passed the multiplex PCR reads through MiXCR, listing each CDR3 protein once. The table shows about 460,000 distinct CDR3 sequences, with approximately 23% occurring only once. Notes on the study in general: Stable hyperthyroidism and ophthalmopathy were separated using 13 V-J signatures.

Sequencing input: blood. The sequence was collected from a woman between 65 and 79 years old with Graves' ophthalmopathy. The chain uses TRBV5-8 and TRBJ2-1, with a weak D call TRBD2 (6 bases). The CDR3 protein is CASSSAGFLRGNEQFF. The CDR3 DNA sequence: TGTGCCAGCAGCTCGGCAGGGTTCCTTCGGGGGAATGAGCAGTTCTTC.